A selection of T cell receptor beta chains follows, all from one sample in a study of PD-1 blockade in classical Hodgkin lymphoma. This table comes from immunoSEQ multiplex PCR, and its TCRdb copy is limited to in-frame clones, with some not included. Found here are tens of thousands of clones, 86% of them singletons; the top ten hold around 2.7%. This material consisted of peripheral blood mononuclear cells (PBMCs), taken at baseline. Receptors were obtained from a human donor with classical Hodgkin lymphoma. Both conserved end residues are part of each CDR3. The D gene is left open where the match is weak. Some rows mark clone size as missing; the rest say once, few, many or name a class of expanded clone.

CDR3nt | CDR3aa | j_gene | abundance | d_gene | v_gene
TGTGCCAGCAGCTTAGTACGGACAGGGGACTACGAGCAGTACTTC | CASSLVRTGDYEQYF | TRBJ2-7 | - | TRBD1 | TRBV7-9
TGTGCCAGCAGTGGCATAGCGGGGGGCACCCAAGAGACCCAGTACTTC | CASSGIAGGTQETQYF | TRBJ2-5 | - | TRBD2 | TRBV6-1
TGCGCCAGCAGCAGCAGCGGGGGGGCGTTCACCGGGGAGCTGTTTTTT | CASSSSGGAFTGELFF | TRBJ2-2 | - | TRBD2 | TRBV4-1
TGTGCCAGTAGTAATAGCTTGGGTGAAGCTTTCTTT | CASSNSLGEAFF | TRBJ1-1 | few | - | TRBV19
TGCGCCAGCAGCTTAAATAGCGGACAAGAGACCCAGTACTTC | CASSLNSGQETQYF | TRBJ2-5 | few | - | TRBV5-1
TGTGCCAGCAGCCAAGAATTTTTGCGCCGGAACACTGAAGCTTTCTTT | CASSQEFLRRNTEAFF | TRBJ1-1 | - | - | TRBV14
TGCGCCAGCAGCTTGGATGGGGGCCATGCCGGGGAGCTGTTTTTT | CASSLDGGHAGELFF | TRBJ2-2 | - | - | TRBV5-1
TGTGCCAGCAGTGAATGGCTGAGCACAGATACGCAGTATTTT | CASSEWLSTDTQYF | TRBJ2-3 | once | - | TRBV6-1
TGTGCCAGCAGTGGATACGAAAATTCACCCCTCCACTTT | CASSGYENSPLHF | TRBJ1-6 | - | - | TRBV27
TGTGCCAGCAGCAAGTCGGACAGAACCTACGAGCAGTACTTC | CASSKSDRTYEQYF | TRBJ2-7 | - | - | TRBV6-5
TGCGCCAGCAGCTTGAAGGGGGCCGGGGAGCTGTTTTTT | CASSLKGAGELFF | TRBJ2-2 | - | - | TRBV5-1
TGTGCCAGCAGCTTTGAGACTGAAGCTTTCTTT | CASSFETEAFF | TRBJ1-1 | few | - | TRBV7-9
TGCGCCAGCAGCCGGACCCAGAGTAGCTCTGGAAACACCATATATTTT | CASSRTQSSSGNTIYF | TRBJ1-3 | - | - | TRBV5-1
TGCGCCAGCACCAACGACGGGTACACCGGGGAGCTGTTTTTT | CASTNDGYTGELFF | TRBJ2-2 | - | - | TRBV5-1
TGTGCCAGCAGCGCCGACGGGGAGGGGTTCTCTGGAAACACCATATATTTT | CASSADGEGFSGNTIYF | TRBJ1-3 | - | - | TRBV9
TGTGCCAGCAGCTTAGACAGACAGAGCCTTTCAACTAATGAAAAACTGTTTTTT | CASSLDRQSLSTNEKLFF | TRBJ1-4 | - | - | TRBV7-9
TGTGCCAGCAAGGTGGACAGGGCTATTCAAACCCTCCACTTT | CASKVDRAIQTLHF | TRBJ1-6 | few | TRBD1 | TRBV27
TGCGCCAGCAGCTTGGTGGCCGGTAGCAATCAGCCCCAGCATTTT | CASSLVAGSNQPQHF | TRBJ1-5 | - | - | TRBV5-1
TGCGCCAGCAGCCACCCCGGCGACGAGCAGTACTTC | CASSHPGDEQYF | TRBJ2-7 | - | - | TRBV4-1
TGTGCCAGCAGCCCGACAGCGGGAACTAATGAAAAACTGTTTTTT | CASSPTAGTNEKLFF | TRBJ1-4 | - | - | TRBV6-1
TGTGCCAGCAGCCAGCTAGACAACTATGGCTACACCTTC | CASSQLDNYGYTF | TRBJ1-2 | once | - | TRBV7-9
TGCGCCACCCGGACAGCCGTGGGGACCCAGTACTTC | CATRTAVGTQYF | TRBJ2-5 | - | - | TRBV10-1
TGTGCCAGTAGAGCAACCGGGACAGTGAACACTGAAGCTTTCTTT | CASRATGTVNTEAFF | TRBJ1-1 | - | TRBD1 | TRBV6-5
TGTGCCTGGACAGGGCAACACGAGCAGTACTTC | CAWTGQHEQYF | TRBJ2-7 | - | - | TRBV30
TGCGCCAGCAGCTTGGAGCGGGGGGGCTACACCTTC | CASSLERGGYTF | TRBJ1-2 | few | - | TRBV5-1
TGCGCCAGCAGCTGGGACTCTGGAAACACCATATATTTT | CASSWDSGNTIYF | TRBJ1-3 | - | - | TRBV5-1
TGTGCCAGCAGCTCACAGGGGGCCCCCGGGCGGGAAGCTTTCTTT | CASSSQGAPGREAFF | TRBJ1-1 | - | TRBD1 | TRBV7-9
TGTGCCAGCAGACCGACAGGGAGACACACTGAAGCTTTCTTT | CASRPTGRHTEAFF | TRBJ1-1 | - | TRBD1 | TRBV6-6
TGTGCCAGCAGTTTAGCGCGACAGGGGGCGAGGACTGAAGCTTTCTTT | CASSLARQGARTEAFF | TRBJ1-1 | - | TRBD1 | TRBV27
TGCGCCAGCAGCTTGGCGGGACAAACAGAAGAGACCCAGTACTTC | CASSLAGQTEETQYF | TRBJ2-5 | - | - | TRBV5-1
TGTGCCAGCAGTGGACCGGGACAGGGGGCAGCTAGCACAGATACGCAGTATTTT | CASSGPGQGAASTDTQYF | TRBJ2-3 | - | TRBD1 | TRBV6-1
TGTGCCAGCAGCTTAGGGAAGGCCTACGAGCAGTACTTC | CASSLGKAYEQYF | TRBJ2-7 | once | - | TRBV7-8
TGTGCCATCCACCGCAGGGGGCCTTACAATGAGCAGTTCTTC | CAIHRRGPYNEQFF | TRBJ2-1 | - | TRBD1 | TRBV28
TGTGCCAGCAGCTTAAAAGGGAACTCACCCCTCCACTTT | CASSLKGNSPLHF | TRBJ1-6 | - | - | TRBV7-9
TGTGCCAGCTCACCAGAAAGGGTAAAGGGTGAAAAACTGTTTTTT | CASSPERVKGEKLFF | TRBJ1-4 | - | - | TRBV18
TGTGCCAGCAGTGAGTCGAGGTATAATTCACCCCTCCACTTT | CASSESRYNSPLHF | TRBJ1-6 | - | - | TRBV25-1
TGTGCCAGCAGCCAAGAGAGTCGTCTGAGTCTCGGACATACGAACTATGGCTACACCTTC | CASSQESRLSLGHTNYGYTF | TRBJ1-2 | - | - | TRBV4-2
TGTGCCAGCAGCCTTCGCGGGGAAAATAATTCACCCCTCCACTTT | CASSLRGENNSPLHF | TRBJ1-6 | - | - | TRBV9
TGTGCCAGCAGCCAAGGATGGGGGATACTTGATACGCAGTATTTT | CASSQGWGILDTQYF | TRBJ2-3 | - | - | TRBV14
TGTGCCAGCAGCTTCGCATCGGCGGGGGGAAGAGATACGCAGTATTTT | CASSFASAGGRDTQYF | TRBJ2-3 | few | TRBD2 | TRBV7-8
TGTGCCAGCAGCTTATCTGGGACTAGGACAGATACGCAGTATTTT | CASSLSGTRTDTQYF | TRBJ2-3 | - | TRBD2 | TRBV7-8
TGCGCCAGCAGCCAAGGCAGATTCTCCTATAATTCACCCCTCCACTTT | CASSQGRFSYNSPLHF | TRBJ1-6 | - | - | TRBV4-3
TGTGCCAGCAGTTCCGCCGGGACGGCAGAGGATACGCAGTATTTT | CASSSAGTAEDTQYF | TRBJ2-3 | - | - | TRBV28
TGTGCCAGCAGCTCAACCCACAGGGACGAGCAGTACTTC | CASSSTHRDEQYF | TRBJ2-7 | - | - | TRBV7-9
TGCGCCAGCAGCACCCAGACAGGGAGCACTGAAGCTTTCTTT | CASSTQTGSTEAFF | TRBJ1-1 | - | TRBD1 | TRBV5-1